The source of this TCR beta chain is a study of blood T cell repertoires in COVID-19. Study overall: The United States, Italy and Spain were the sources of the acute and convalescent COVID-19 samples. T cells, B-cell-depleted T cells, or PBMCs supplied cDNA or gDNA.

V was clipped by 3 bases and J by 5 bases, with 15 bases between them. Germline loops: CDR1 SGHRS, CDR2 YFSETQ. There are 15 residues in the CDR3. This clone was found once. In the original workflow: The authors estimated nucleated cell counts from reference gene primer amplification. Assay used: immunoSEQ multiplex PCR; TCRdb lists only in-frame clones, some missing. That table supplies the V and J calls and clone size; D and trimming were determined from the DNA. Among around 150,000 clones listed, around 86% were seen once. The chain couples TRBV5-1 to TRBJ1-3; the D is unclear. This clonotype originated in a man in his sixties with acute or convalescent COVID-19. The sequencing sample was made of peripheral blood. The CDR3 DNA reads TGCGCCAGCAGCTCCCCCGGGAGACAAAGAAACACCATATATTTT. This encodes CASSSPGRQRNTIYF.